Presented here are 27 T cell receptor beta chains from one specimen sequenced in a study of blood T cell repertoires in COVID-19. Profiling relied on immunoSEQ multiplex PCR, and the TCRdb table lists in-frame clones only, not all of them. The sample lists 130,000 or so clones; around 89% were seen once. Sequenced: peripheral blood. These receptors came from a human donor in a cohort sampled during active COVID-19.

This chain joins TRBV3-1 (or the pseudogene TRBV3-2) and TRBJ2-2; 10 nucleotides line up with TRBD2. Trimming cost V 8 bases and J 7 bases; bases outside gene matches: 10. The CDR3 spans 15 residues. Germline CDR1 and CDR2: LGHDT and YNNKEL (reference sequence). The CDR3 here is CASGPSGRYVGELFF. CDR3 coding DNA: TGTGCCAGCGGGCCTAGCGGGAGATACGTCGGGGAGCTGTTTTTT.

Concerning this clone: Sequence at one end of the junction differs from germline and may be a read error. The V gene is TRBV24-1, the J gene TRBJ2-2, with D tentatively TRBD1 (6 bases). The V gene's germline CDR1 is KGHDR and CDR2 SFDVKD. The CDR3 sequence is 17 residues long. The DNA for the CDR3 is TGTGCCACCAGTGATCACGACAGGCTCCACGAACACCGGGGAGCTGTTTTT. Translating gives CATSDHDRLHEHRGAVF.

Here the CDR3 DNA reads TGTGCCAGCAGCTCGTACCGGGACAGGGGGCCCGGTAGTGGCTACACCTTC. It specifies CASSSYRDRGPGSGYTF. This chain links TRBV7-9 with TRBJ1-2; TRBD1 agrees at 12 bases. This CDR3 is built from 17 residues. The ends lost 4 bases at V and 7 bases at J; junction bases unmatched: 13. Germline V gene sequence: CDR1 SEHNR, CDR2 FQNEAQ (reference sequence).

This rearrangement joins TRBV3-1 (or the pseudogene TRBV3-2) to TRBJ2-5; 14 bases match TRBD2. The J segment lost 1 base and the V segment lost 4 bases, leaving 8 bases of the junction unmatched. This CDR3 has 18 amino acids. Germline CDR1 reads LGHDT; CDR2 reads YNNKEL (reference sequence). In DNA form, the CDR3 reads TGTGCCAGCAGCCGTAGGACTAGCGGGGGGCCCCCCCAAGAGACCCAGTACTTC. It translates to CASSRRTSGGPPQETQYF.

The genes are TRBV6-5 and TRBJ2-5, with D maybe TRBD1 (6 bases). Trimming took off 7 bases at V and 4 bases at J, with 10 bases between the two ends. The CDR3 has 12 residues. Germline CDR1 MNHEY, CDR2 SVGAGI. CDR3 in DNA: TGTGCCAGCAAAAAGGACAGAGAGACCCAGTACTTC. This sequence encodes CASKKDRETQYF.

This clone appeared once. The genes are TRBV7-9 and TRBJ2-2, with D unresolved. This CDR3 has 18 amino acids. The germline V gene encodes CDR1 SEHNR and CDR2 FQNEAQ (reference sequence). V was shortened by 3 bases and J by 3 bases, with 20 bases between the two germline ends. The CDR3: CASSFTYTATPYTGELFF. Here the CDR3 DNA reads TGTGCCAGCAGCTTTACTTATACAGCTACTCCTTACACCGGGGAGCTGTTTTTT.

This chain joins TRBV27 and TRBJ2-7; 7 bases match TRBD2. This CDR3 is built from 19 residues. CDR1 and CDR2 (germline): MNHEY, SMNVEV (reference sequence). The J segment lost 0 bases and the V segment lost 5 bases, leaving 19 bases of the junction unmatched. Here the CDR3 DNA reads TGTGCCAGCAGTCCACGACCTATCGTAGCGGGCAGAAGCTCCTACGAGCAGTACTTC. Translated, it gives CASSPRPIVAGRSSYEQYF.

V is TRBV5-1 and J is TRBJ1-2; 9 bases fit TRBD1. Looked up from germline, CDR1 is SGHRS and CDR2 is YFSETQ. There are 14 residues in the CDR3. The junction had 7 bases not matched to a gene; V was cut back by 6 bases and J by 4 bases. CDR3: CASTGGTGFYGYTF. CDR3 in DNA: TGCGCCAGCACCGGGGGGACAGGGTTCTATGGCTACACCTTC.

The genes are TRBV6-5 and TRBJ2-4, with 7 bases aligning to TRBD1. CDR1 and CDR2 from the germline V gene are MNHEY and SVGAGI. CDR3 length: 14 residues. V dropped 5 bases and J dropped 8; count of bases not matched to a gene: 9. CDR3 sequence: CASSPGTVWDIQYF. The CDR3 bases are TGTGCCAGCAGTCCTGGGACAGTTTGGGACATTCAGTACTTC.

The chain employs TRBV6-6 and TRBJ1-2; 10 nucleotides align to TRBD1. The CDR3 has 15 residues. Trimming removed 5 bases from V and 8 bases from J; junction bases left unmatched: 11. Germline V gene lookup returns CDR1 MNHNY and CDR2 SVGAGI (reference sequence). CDR3 nucleotides: TGTGCCAGCAGTAAAAGACAGGGGGCCTCCTTCGGCTACACCTTC. Translated, it gives CASSKRQGASFGYTF.

The chain links TRBV4-1 to TRBJ2-1; maybe TRBD1 (6 bases). Germline CDR1 is MGHRA and CDR2 is YSYEKL. With 5 bases removed from V and 4 bases from J, the gap between germline ends came to 9 bases. The CDR3 has 13 amino acids. The chain's CDR3 is CASSSQGYNEQFF. The DNA for the CDR3 is TGCGCCAGCAGCAGTCAGGGGTACAATGAGCAGTTCTTC.

This clone has just one count. V and J are TRBV3-1 (or the pseudogene TRBV3-2) and TRBJ2-1; no clear D. Germline loops: CDR1 LGHDT, CDR2 YNNKEL (reference sequence). The CDR3 loop spans 15 amino acids. Trimming pared 2 bases from V and 3 bases from J, leaving 11 bases between. Here the CDR3 reads CASSQRPSSYNEQFF. CDR3 DNA: TGTGCCAGCAGCCAAAGACCCTCTAGCTACAATGAGCAGTTCTTC.

V and J are TRBV2 and TRBJ2-7, with 7 bases identical to TRBD1. CDR1 and CDR2 (germline): SNHLY, FYNNEI. The V gene end was trimmed by 11 bases and the J gene end by 1 base; junction bases not matched to a gene: 8. The CDR3 is 13 amino acids. The CDR3 reads CAGQDRDSYEQYF. The CDR3 region has the DNA TGTGCCGGCCAAGACAGGGATTCCTACGAGCAGTACTTC.

The chain uses TRBV28 and TRBJ2-5; 10 bases fit TRBD2. The CDR3 spans 20 residues. J lost 2 bases, V lost 2 bases, and 17 bases had no gene match. Germline lookup yields CDR1 MDHEN and CDR2 SYDVKM. The CDR3 DNA reads as TGTGCCAGCAGTTTACTTTGGGATACTAGCGGGATTTTGAGGCAAGAGACCCAGTACTTC. Amino acid sequence: CASSLLWDTSGILRQETQYF.

This clone came up a few times. The J gene is TRBJ1-5, the V gene TRBV6-2 or TRBV6-3; D not resolved. CDR1 is MNHEY, CDR2 SVGEGT, per germline. The CDR3 has 13 amino acids. V was pared by 2 bases and J by 6 bases, with 8 bases between. CDR3 nucleotides: TGTGCCAGCAGTTACGCAGAGGGTCAGCCCCAGCATTTT. Protein: CASSYAEGQPQHF.

The J gene is TRBJ1-1, the V gene TRBV4-2; a weak D match, TRBD1 (5 bases). Germline CDR1 and CDR2: LGHNA and YNFKEQ. The CDR3 is 14 amino acids. Trimming cost V 3 bases and J 5 bases, with 13 bases left between them. CDR3 loop: CASSHPEGRTEAFF. The CDR3 DNA reads as TGTGCCAGCAGCCACCCAGAGGGGAGGACTGAAGCTTTCTTT.

This clone was counted ten times or more. This same CDR3 is encoded by further DNA sequences in the sample. The rearrangement uses TRBV29-1 and TRBJ2-1; D may be TRBD2 (6 bases). CDR1 and CDR2 (germline): SQVTM, ANQGSEA. Between the trimmed V and J ends, which lost 7 bases and 7 bases, there was a span of 8 bases. This CDR3 is built from 10 residues. Written as DNA, the CDR3 is TGCAGCGCTGGGGGGAATGAGCAGTTCTTC. Its protein product is CSAGGNEQFF.

The chain links TRBV28 to TRBJ2-3, with 11 bases that match TRBD1. The CDR3 has 14 amino acids. The V gene's germline CDR1 is MDHEN and CDR2 SYDVKM. V dropped 5 bases and J dropped 12; count of bases not matched to a gene: 10. The CDR3 spells CASSLEDRGPSQYF. CDR3 DNA sequence: TGTGCCAGCAGTCTCGAGGACAGGGGGCCCAGTCAGTATTTT.

The J gene is TRBJ1-5, the V gene TRBV2; D is perhaps TRBD1 (5 bases). Germline assignment: CDR1 SNHLY and CDR2 FYNNEI. CDR3 length: 12 amino acids. Trimming removed 6 bases from V and 5 bases from J, with 8 bases in between. The CDR3 spells CASRGPDQPQHF. CDR3 bases: TGTGCCAGCAGGGGGCCTGATCAGCCCCAGCATTTT.

The rearrangement joins TRBV29-1 to TRBJ2-3, with D possibly TRBD2 on 7 matching bases. Between the trimmed V and J ends, which lost 4 bases and 10 bases, there was a span of 27 bases. The CDR3 loop spans 16 amino acids. Per germline, CDR1 SQVTM and CDR2 ANQGSEA. Here the CDR3 DNA reads TGCAGCGTTGTCGTTCGGGGGGCGCCTACACAGATATCGCAGTATTTT. Residues: CSVVVRGAPTQISQYF.

CDR3 DNA: TGTGCCACCAGTGCGCCACTCAAGAGGGATGAGCAGTTCTTC. It codes for CATSAPLKRDEQFF. The genes are TRBV24-1 and TRBJ2-1; D perhaps matches TRBD2 (5 bases). Germline lookup yields CDR1 KGHDR and CDR2 SFDVKD. The CDR3 sequence is 14 residues long. Trimming removed 5 bases from V and 8 bases from J, with 15 bases in between.

The sample holds a few counts of this clone. The rearrangement joins TRBV6-2 or TRBV6-3 to TRBJ2-4; 8 positions agree with TRBD1. V dropped 5 bases and J dropped 8; count of bases not matched to a gene: 8. CDR1 is MNHEY, CDR2 SVGEGT, per germline. The CDR3 consists of 14 residues. The CDR3 DNA reads as TGTGCCAGCAGTACCGGGGACAGGCGAGACATTCAGTACTTC. It codes for CASSTGDRRDIQYF.

V is TRBV9 and J is TRBJ2-1, with a tentative D call TRBD2 (6 bases). Trimming stripped 0 bases from V and 9 bases from J, with 10 bases between. Germline CDR1 and CDR2: SGDLS and YYNGEE. CDR3 length: 13 residues. The CDR3 protein is CASSVASGGEQFF. The CDR3 DNA follows: TGTGCCAGCAGCGTAGCATCCGGGGGTGAGCAGTTCTTC.

This clone has a single count. This sequence joins TRBV4-1 and TRBJ2-7, with D possibly matching TRBD2 (5 bases). Trimming took 4 bases from V and 2 from J, leaving 12 bases between them. Germline V lookup: CDR1 MGHRA, CDR2 YSYEKL. The CDR3 loop spans 14 amino acids. Here the CDR3 reads CASSPSGDAYEQYF. The CDR3, as DNA: TGCGCCAGCAGCCCAAGCGGAGATGCCTACGAGCAGTACTTC.

This clone has just one count. The V and J genes are TRBV5-1 and TRBJ2-3; a weak D match, TRBD2 (5 bases). The V end was cut by 0 bases, the J end by 4 bases, with 12 bases between. Germline loops: CDR1 SGHRS, CDR2 YFSETQ. The CDR3 has 15 residues. CDR3: CASSLAGVKADTQYF. The CDR3 bases are TGCGCCAGCAGCTTGGCCGGGGTTAAAGCAGATACGCAGTATTTT.

V is TRBV18 and J is TRBJ2-7; D not certain. In germline, CDR1 is KGHSH, CDR2 LQKENI. The ends were cut back, 4 bases at V and 2 bases at J, with 9 bases in the middle. The CDR3 is 13 amino acids. CDR3 residues: CASSHGETYEQYF. The CDR3 DNA reads TGTGCCAGCTCACACGGAGAGACCTACGAGCAGTACTTC.

V usage is TRBV28 and J usage is TRBJ2-1; no reliable D call. The germline V gene encodes CDR1 MDHEN and CDR2 SYDVKM. Between the trimmed V and J ends, which lost 10 bases and 5 bases, there was a span of 12 bases. This CDR3 is 12 amino acids long. Here the CDR3 DNA reads TGTGCCACCCAAGTGAGCGACAATGAGCAGTTCTTC. Amino acids: CATQVSDNEQFF.